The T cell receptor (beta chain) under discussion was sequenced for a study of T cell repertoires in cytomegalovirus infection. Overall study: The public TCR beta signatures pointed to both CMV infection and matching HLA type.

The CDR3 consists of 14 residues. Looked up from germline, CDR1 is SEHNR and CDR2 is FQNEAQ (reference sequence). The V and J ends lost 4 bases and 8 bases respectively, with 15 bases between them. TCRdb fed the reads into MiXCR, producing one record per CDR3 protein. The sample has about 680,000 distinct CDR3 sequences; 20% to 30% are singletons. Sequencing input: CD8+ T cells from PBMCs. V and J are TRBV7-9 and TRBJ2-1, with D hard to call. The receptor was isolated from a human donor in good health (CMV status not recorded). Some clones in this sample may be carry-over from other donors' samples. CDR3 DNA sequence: TGTGCCAGCAGCTCGATAGTCCGGTACTATGAGCAGTTCTTC. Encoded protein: CASSSIVRYYEQFF. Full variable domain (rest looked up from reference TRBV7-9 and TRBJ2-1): DTGVSQNPRHKITKRGQNVTFRCDPISEHNRLYWYRQTLGQGPEFLTYFQNEAQLEKSRLLSDRFSAERPKGSFSTLEIQRTEQGDSAMYLCASSSIVRYYEQFFGPGTRLTVL.